This T cell receptor (beta chain) originates from a study of shared clonotypes between healthy human individuals. The germline CDR1 and CDR2 sequences are SGHRS and YFSETQ. The CDR3 totals 16 residues. V shed 4 bases, J shed 4 bases, and the junction held 4 bases outside the gene matches. All participating donors were Caucasian adults from Nashville, Tennessee. Comments on this clone: Its antigen is undetermined.

TCRdb keeps only in-frame clones here, not all; method: immunoSEQ multiplex PCR. The sample holds some 1,400,000 clones, approximately 97% seen once. Findings of the study overall: Clonotypes shared by all four donors outscored non-shared clonotypes in generation probability. Several donors shared approximately 5% of their naive CD4 clonotypes.

The sequence was obtained from a man aged 25-45 years in good health. Specimen: naive CD4+ T cells sorted from blood. Subset given: CD45RA+ positively selected. The V gene is TRBV5-1, the J gene TRBJ2-2; TRBD2 matches 13 bases. CDR3 sequence reads: CASSRTSGRITGELFF. The DNA for the CDR3 is TGCGCCAGCAGCAGGACTAGCGGGAGAATCACCGGGGAGCTGTTTTTT.